This T cell receptor (beta chain) comes out of a study of blood T cells in healthy people across ages. Study-level findings and limits: Unknown CMV status may confound age-related changes in expanded clones. Investigators viewed diversity estimates from one million T cells as underestimates, the study reported.

Primed by a sample-barcoded 5' primer and a J-beta primer mix, a second PCR proceeded for 7 to 11 cycles. Any given sample supplied a minimum of 3 million CDR3-containing paired-end reads. One entry per CDR3 protein, called by TCRdb with MiXCR from the 5' RACE reads. This sample has hundreds of thousands of distinct CDR3 sequences, with over 20% found just once. PBMCs were isolated at a quantity of at least 6 million per sample. The CDR3 has 15 residues. Trimming pared 4 bases from V and 2 bases from J, leaving 13 bases between. CDR1 is SGHTA and CDR2 is FQGNSA in the germline V gene. This clonotype was counted only a few times. The antigen is not known.

The sequenced material came from blood. This TCR derives from a man aged 65 to 85 in good health. The chain recombines TRBV7-2 with TRBJ2-3; D is unresolved. CDR3 protein: CASSSAGSTTDTQYF. CDR3 nucleotides: TGTGCCAGCAGCTCCGCAGGCAGTACCACAGATACGCAGTATTTT.